The clone carrying this TCR beta chain has a handful of counts. The antigen remains unidentified. This entry belongs to a study of human thymus T cells. The study's findings and limits: Highly overlapping thymic repertoires in unrelated individuals were reported by related research.

The ends were cut back, 4 bases at V and 1 base at J, with 14 bases in the middle. The V gene's germline CDR1 is SQVTM and CDR2 ANQGSEA. This CDR3 is 15 amino acids long. Using immunoSEQ multiplex PCR, the repertoire was profiled, and TCRdb retains in-frame clones only, with some absent. The sample records some 80,000 clones, nearly 98% being singletons. Resections that were taken during corrective heart surgery supplied the thymus tissue. The gene calls are TRBV29-1 and TRBJ1-5; D is unclear. This clonotype was obtained from a boy under two years old with a congenital heart defect but otherwise immunologically healthy. The specimen was thymus tissue. As DNA, the CDR3 is TGCAGCGTTGGGGATGGGGAAGACAGCAATCAGCCCCAGCATTTT. It is translated as CSVGDGEDSNQPQHF.